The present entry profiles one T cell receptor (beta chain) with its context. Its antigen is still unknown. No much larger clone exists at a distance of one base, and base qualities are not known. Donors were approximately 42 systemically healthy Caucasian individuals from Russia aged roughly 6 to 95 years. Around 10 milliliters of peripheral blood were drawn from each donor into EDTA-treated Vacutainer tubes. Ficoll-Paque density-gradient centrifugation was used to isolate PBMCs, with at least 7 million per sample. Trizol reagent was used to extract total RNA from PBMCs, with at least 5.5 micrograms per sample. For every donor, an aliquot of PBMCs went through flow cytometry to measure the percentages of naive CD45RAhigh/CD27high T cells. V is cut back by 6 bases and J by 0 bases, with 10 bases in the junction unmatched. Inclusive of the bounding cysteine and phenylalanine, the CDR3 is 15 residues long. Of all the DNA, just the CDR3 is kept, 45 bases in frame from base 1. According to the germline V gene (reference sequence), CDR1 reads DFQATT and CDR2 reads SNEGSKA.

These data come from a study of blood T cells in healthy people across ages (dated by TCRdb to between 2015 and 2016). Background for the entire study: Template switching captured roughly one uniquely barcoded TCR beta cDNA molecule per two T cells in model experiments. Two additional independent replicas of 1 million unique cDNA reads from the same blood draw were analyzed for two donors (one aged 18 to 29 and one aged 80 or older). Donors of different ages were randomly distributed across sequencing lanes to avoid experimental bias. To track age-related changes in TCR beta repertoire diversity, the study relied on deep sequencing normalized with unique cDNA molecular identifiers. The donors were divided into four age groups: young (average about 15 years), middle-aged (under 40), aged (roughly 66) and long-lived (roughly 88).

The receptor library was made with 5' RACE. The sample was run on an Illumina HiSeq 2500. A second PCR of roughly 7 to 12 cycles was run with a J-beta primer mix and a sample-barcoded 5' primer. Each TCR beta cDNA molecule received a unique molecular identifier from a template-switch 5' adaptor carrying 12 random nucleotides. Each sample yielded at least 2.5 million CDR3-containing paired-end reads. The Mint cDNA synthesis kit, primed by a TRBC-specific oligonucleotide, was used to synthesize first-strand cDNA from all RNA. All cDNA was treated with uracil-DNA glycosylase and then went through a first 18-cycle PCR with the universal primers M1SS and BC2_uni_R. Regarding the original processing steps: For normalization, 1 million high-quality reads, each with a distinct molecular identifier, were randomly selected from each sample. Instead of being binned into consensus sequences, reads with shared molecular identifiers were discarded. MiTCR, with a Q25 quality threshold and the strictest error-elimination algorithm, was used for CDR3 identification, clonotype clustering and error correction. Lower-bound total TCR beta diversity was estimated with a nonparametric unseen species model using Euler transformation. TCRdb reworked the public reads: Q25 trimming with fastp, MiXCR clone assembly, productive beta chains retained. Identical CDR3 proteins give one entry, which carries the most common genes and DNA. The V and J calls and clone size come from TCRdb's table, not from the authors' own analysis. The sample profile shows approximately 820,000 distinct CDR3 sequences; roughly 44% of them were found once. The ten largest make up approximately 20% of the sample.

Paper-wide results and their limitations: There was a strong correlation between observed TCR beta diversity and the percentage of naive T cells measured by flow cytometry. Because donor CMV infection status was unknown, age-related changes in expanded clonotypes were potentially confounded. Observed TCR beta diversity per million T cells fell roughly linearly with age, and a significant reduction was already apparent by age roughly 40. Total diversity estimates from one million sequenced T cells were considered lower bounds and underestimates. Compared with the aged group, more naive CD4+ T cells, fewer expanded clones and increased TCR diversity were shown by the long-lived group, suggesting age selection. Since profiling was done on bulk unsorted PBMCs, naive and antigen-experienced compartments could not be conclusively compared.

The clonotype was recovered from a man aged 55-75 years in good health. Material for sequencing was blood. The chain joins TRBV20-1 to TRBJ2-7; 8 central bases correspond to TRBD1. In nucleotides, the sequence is TGCAGTGCGCGAGGCCATCAGGGGGCCTCCTACGAGCAGTACTTC. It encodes CSARGHQGASYEQYF.